These 8 T cell receptor beta chains were all obtained from the same sample, sequenced in a study of beta chain features in type 1 diabetes. Every isolated RNA sample was fully reverse transcribed, so sequencing captured expressed TCRB transcripts. TCRdb keeps only in-frame clones here, not all; method: immunoSEQ multiplex PCR. The sample consists of hundreds of thousands of clones, over 9.5% of them appearing once. What was sequenced was naive CD4+ T cells from blood. The receptors were gathered from a man aged 18-30 years in good health.

The V gene is TRBV5-1, the J gene TRBJ1-1; TRBD1 might be the D (6 bases). The CDR3 length is 14 residues. The germline V gene has CDR1 SGHRS and CDR2 YFSETQ. The germline V and J ends were trimmed by 4 bases and 4 bases, with 14 bases remaining between them. The CDR3 nucleotides read TGCGCCAGCAGCCAAACAGGGTACGGCACTGAAGCTTTCTTT. It specifies CASSQTGYGTEAFF.

V is TRBV7-8 and J is TRBJ1-2; the D gene is possibly TRBD1 (5 bases). Germline V gene sequence: CDR1 SGHVS, CDR2 FQNEAQ. The V gene lost 4 bases and the J gene lost 6 bases, with 18 bases spanning the gap. The length of the CDR3 is 15 residues. CDR3 protein: CASSWGGRMGNGYTF. The DNA of the CDR3 is TGTGCCAGCAGCTGGGGGGGGAGAATGGGGAATGGCTACACCTTC.

The V and J genes are TRBV7-3 and TRBJ2-1; 8 bases fit TRBD1. The ends lost 3 bases at V and 8 bases at J; junction bases unmatched: 3. Germline loops: CDR1 SGHTA, CDR2 FQGTGA. The CDR3 sequence is 13 residues long. The CDR3 spells CASSFGQGHEQFF. The CDR3 DNA sequence: TGTGCCAGCAGCTTCGGACAGGGTCATGAGCAGTTCTTC.

The V call is TRBV4-2, the J call TRBJ2-7; TRBD2 matches 9 bases. Trimming cost V 5 bases and J 4 bases; bases outside gene matches: 9. Germline assignment: CDR1 LGHNA and CDR2 YNFKEQ. This CDR3 comprises 15 residues. The CDR3 reads CASSWGAGGAYEQYF. The CDR3 coding sequence is TGTGCCAGCAGCTGGGGAGCGGGAGGTGCATACGAGCAGTACTTC.

V gene TRBV9 combines with J gene TRBJ2-5; 11 bases match TRBD2. This CDR3 is 13 amino acids long. V was clipped by 3 bases and J by 10 bases; unmatched bases: 5. Germline V gene data show CDR1 as SGDLS and CDR2 as YYNGEE. The CDR3 bases are TGTGCCAGCAGCGGCGGGACTAGCGGAGACCAGTACTTC. Translation: CASSGGTSGDQYF. Full variable domain (remainder filled in from reference TRBV9 and TRBJ2-5): DSGVTQTPKHLITATGQRVTLRCSPRSGDLSVYWYQQSLDQGLQFLIQYYNGEERAKGNILERFSAQQFPDLHSELNLSSLELGDSALYFCASSGGTSGDQYFGPGTRLLVL.

This clone appeared a few times. This chain links TRBV11-2 with TRBJ2-7; D gene ambiguous. This CDR3 is 11 amino acids long. Between the trimmed V and J ends, which lost 2 bases and 6 bases, there was a span of 5 bases. Germline CDR1 SGHAT, CDR2 FQNNGV. The chain's CDR3 is CASSLSVEQYF. For the CDR3, the DNA is TGTGCCAGCAGCTTATCTGTCGAGCAGTACTTC.

With respect to this clone: The sample contains more than one DNA sequence encoding this CDR3. Here the CDR3 DNA reads TGCGCCAGCAGCTTGGGAGGATATAGCAATCAGCCCCAGCATTTT. Its translation: CASSLGGYSNQPQHF. The chain employs TRBV5-1 and TRBJ1-5; D unresolved. Per germline, CDR1 SGHRS and CDR2 YFSETQ. V gave up 0 bases and J gave up 0 bases, with 7 bases separating them. The CDR3 is made up of 15 amino acids.

V gene TRBV7-8 combines with J gene TRBJ2-1; TRBD2 aligns across 8 bases. CDR1 SGHVS and CDR2 FQNEAQ come from the germline V gene. The CDR3 length is 14 residues. The ends lost 4 bases at V and 4 bases at J; junction bases unmatched: 3. The CDR3 protein is CASSSGGPYNEQFF. CDR3 nucleotide sequence: TGTGCCAGCAGCTCGGGAGGGCCGTACAATGAGCAGTTCTTC.